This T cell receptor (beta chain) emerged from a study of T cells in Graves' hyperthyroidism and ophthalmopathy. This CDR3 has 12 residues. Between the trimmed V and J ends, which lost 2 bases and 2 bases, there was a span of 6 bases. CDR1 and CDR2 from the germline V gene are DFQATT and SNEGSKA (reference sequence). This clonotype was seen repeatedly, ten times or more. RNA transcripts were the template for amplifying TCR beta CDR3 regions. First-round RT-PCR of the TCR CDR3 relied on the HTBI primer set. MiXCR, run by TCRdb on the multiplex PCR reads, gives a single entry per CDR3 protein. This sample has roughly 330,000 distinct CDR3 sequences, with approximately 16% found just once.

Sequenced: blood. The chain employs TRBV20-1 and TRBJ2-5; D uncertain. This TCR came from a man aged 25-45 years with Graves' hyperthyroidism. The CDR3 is CSARYAQETQYF. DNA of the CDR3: TGCAGTGCTAGATACGCTCAAGAGACCCAGTACTTC.